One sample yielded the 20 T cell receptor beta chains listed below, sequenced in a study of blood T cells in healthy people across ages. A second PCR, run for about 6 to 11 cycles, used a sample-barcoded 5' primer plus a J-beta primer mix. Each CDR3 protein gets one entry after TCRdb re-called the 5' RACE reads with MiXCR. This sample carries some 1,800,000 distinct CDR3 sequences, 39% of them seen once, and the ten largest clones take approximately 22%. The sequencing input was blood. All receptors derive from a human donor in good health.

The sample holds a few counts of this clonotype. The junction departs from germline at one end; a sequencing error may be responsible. In DNA, the CDR3 is TGCAATGCTAGAGAGGAGACAGGGCACTATGGCTACACCTTC. It encodes CNAREETGHYGYTF. The chain employs TRBV20-1 and TRBJ1-2; 7 positions match TRBD1. This CDR3 is 14 amino acids long. Per germline, CDR1 DFQATT and CDR2 SNEGSKA (reference sequence).

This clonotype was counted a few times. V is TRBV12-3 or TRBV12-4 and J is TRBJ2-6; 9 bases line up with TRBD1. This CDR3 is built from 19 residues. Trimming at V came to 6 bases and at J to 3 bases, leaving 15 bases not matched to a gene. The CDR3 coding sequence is TGTGCCAGCAGCTACTTTACAGGGGGCCGATGGGTTGGGGCCAACGTCCTGACTTTC. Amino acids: CASSYFTGGRWVGANVLTF.

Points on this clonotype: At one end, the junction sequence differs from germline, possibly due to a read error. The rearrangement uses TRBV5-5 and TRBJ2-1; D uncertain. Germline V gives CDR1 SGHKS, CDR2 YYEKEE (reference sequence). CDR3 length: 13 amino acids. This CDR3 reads CASSFDAYNERFF. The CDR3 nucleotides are TGTGCCAGCAGCTTTGACGCATACAATGAGCGGTTCTTC. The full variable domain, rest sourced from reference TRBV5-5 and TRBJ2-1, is DAGVTQSPTHLIKTRGQQVTLRCSPISGHKSVSWYQQVLGQGPQFIFQYYEKEERGRGNFPDRFSARQFPNYSSELNVNALLLGDSALYLCASSFDAYNERFFGPGTRLTVL.

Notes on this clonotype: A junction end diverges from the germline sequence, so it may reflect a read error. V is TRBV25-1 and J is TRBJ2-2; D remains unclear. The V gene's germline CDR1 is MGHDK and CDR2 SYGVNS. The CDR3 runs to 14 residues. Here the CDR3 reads CASSDFSNTRELFF. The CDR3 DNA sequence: TGTGCCAGCAGTGATTTCAGCAACACCAGGGAGCTGTTTTTT.

The CDR3 DNA reads TGTGCCAGCCGCCGGGACCGGAATGAAAAACTGTTTTTT. This gives the protein CASRRDRNEKLFF. The chain links TRBV10-3 to TRBJ1-4; TRBD1 is a possible D gene (5 bases). Germline V CDR1 and CDR2: ENHRY, SYGVKD. Trimming took off 10 bases at V and 5 bases at J, with 14 bases between the two ends. There are 13 residues in the CDR3.

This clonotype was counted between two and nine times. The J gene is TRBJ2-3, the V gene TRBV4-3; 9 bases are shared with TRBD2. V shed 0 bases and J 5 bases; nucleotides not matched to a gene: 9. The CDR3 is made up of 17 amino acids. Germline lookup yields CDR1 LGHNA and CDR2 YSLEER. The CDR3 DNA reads TGCGCCAGCAGCCAAGATCCGGCGGGGGGGCCTGAAGATACGCAGTATTTT. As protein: CASSQDPAGGPEDTQYF.

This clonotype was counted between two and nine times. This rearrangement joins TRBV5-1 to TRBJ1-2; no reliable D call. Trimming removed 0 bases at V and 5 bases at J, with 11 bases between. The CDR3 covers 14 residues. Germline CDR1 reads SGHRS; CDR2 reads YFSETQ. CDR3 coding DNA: TGCGCCAGCAGCTTGGCAGGAGAACTTTATGGCTACACCTTC. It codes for CASSLAGELYGYTF.

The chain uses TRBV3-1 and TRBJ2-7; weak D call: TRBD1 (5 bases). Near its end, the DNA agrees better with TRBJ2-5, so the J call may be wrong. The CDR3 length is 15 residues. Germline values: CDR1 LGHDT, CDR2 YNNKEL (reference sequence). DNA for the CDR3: TGTGCCAGCAGCCAGGGGCCGACAAGGGGAGAGACCCAGTACTTC. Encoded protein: CASSQGPTRGETQYF.

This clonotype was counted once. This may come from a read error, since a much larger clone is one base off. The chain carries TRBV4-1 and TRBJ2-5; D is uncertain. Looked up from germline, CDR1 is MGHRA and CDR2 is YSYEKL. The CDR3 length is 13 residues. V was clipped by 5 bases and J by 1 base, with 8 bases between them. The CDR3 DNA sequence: TGCGCCAGCAGCTATTACAGCCAAGAGACCCAGTACTTC. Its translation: CASSYYSQETQYF.

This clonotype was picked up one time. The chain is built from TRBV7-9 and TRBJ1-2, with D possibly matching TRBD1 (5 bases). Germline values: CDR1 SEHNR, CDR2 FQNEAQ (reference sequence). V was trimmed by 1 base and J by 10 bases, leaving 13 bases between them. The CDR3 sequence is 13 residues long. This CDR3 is CASSLGTGRIYTF. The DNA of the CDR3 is TGTGCCAGCAGCTTAGGTACAGGCCGAATCTACACCTTC.

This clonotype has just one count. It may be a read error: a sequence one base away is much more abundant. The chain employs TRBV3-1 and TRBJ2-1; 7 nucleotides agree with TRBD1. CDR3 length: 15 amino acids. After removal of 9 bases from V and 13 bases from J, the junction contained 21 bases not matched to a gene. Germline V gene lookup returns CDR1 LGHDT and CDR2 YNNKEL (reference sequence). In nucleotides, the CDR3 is TGTGCCAGGGGGGATGGGCTCTCAACAGGGGAGACCCAGTTCTTC. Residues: CARGDGLSTGETQFF.

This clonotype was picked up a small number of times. The CDR3 region is CSVLGGRNYGYTF. CDR3 nucleotide sequence: TGCAGCGTTTTGGGGGGTCGCAACTATGGCTACACCTTC. This chain links TRBV29-1 with TRBJ1-2; a weak D match, TRBD1 (5 bases). V lost 5 bases to trimming and J lost 2 bases, with 12 bases between them. Germline CDR1 is SQVTM and CDR2 is ANQGSEA. The CDR3 is made up of 13 amino acids.

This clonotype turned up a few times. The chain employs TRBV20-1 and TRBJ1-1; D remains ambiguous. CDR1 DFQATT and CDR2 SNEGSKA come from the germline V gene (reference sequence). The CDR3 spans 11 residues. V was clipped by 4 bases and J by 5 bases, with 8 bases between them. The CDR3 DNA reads TGCAGTGCTAAGACCGAAACTGAAGCTTTCTTT. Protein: CSAKTETEAFF.

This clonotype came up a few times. Here the CDR3 DNA reads TGTGCCAGCAGTTTAGACCCCCTGCCGCATGAGCCCCAGCATTTT. Its translation is CASSLDPLPHEPQHF. The V gene is TRBV28, the J gene TRBJ1-5; D unresolved. Germline assignment: CDR1 MDHEN and CDR2 SYDVKM. The CDR3 totals 15 residues. V lost 2 bases to trimming and J lost 8 bases, with 16 bases between them.

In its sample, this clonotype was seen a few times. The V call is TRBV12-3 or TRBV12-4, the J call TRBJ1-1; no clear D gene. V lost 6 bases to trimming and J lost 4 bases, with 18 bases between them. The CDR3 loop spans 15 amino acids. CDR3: CASRTTGLVGTEAFF. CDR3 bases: TGTGCCAGCAGGACAACCGGCCTGGTCGGCACTGAAGCTTTCTTT.

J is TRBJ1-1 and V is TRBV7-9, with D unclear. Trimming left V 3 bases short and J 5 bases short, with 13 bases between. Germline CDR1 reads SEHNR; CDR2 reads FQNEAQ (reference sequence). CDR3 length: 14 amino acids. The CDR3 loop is CASSFFPPETEAFF. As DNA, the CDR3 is TGTGCCAGCAGCTTCTTCCCGCCGGAGACTGAAGCTTTCTTT.

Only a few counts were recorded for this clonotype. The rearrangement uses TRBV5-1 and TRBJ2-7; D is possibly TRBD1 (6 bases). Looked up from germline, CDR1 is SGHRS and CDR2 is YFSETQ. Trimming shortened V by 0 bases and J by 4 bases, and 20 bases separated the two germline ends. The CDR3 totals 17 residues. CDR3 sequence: CASSLARGGGAVYEQYF. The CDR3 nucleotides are TGCGCCAGCAGCTTGGCCAGGGGTGGGGGCGCGGTATACGAGCAGTACTTC. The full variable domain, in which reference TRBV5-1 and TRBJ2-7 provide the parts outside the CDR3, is KAGVTQTPRYLIKTRGQQVTLSCSPISGHRSVSWYQQTPGQGLQFLFEYFSETQRNKGNFPGRFSGRQFSNSRSEMNVSTLELGDSALYLCASSLARGGGAVYEQYFGPGTRLTVT.

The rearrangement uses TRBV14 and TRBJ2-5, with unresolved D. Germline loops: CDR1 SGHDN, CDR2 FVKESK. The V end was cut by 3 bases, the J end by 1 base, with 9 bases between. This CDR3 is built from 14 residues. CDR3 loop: CASSHFNSQETQYF. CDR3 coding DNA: TGTGCCAGCAGCCATTTCAACAGCCAAGAGACCCAGTACTTC. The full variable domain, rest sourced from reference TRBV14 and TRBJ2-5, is EAGVTQFPSHSVIEKGQTVTLRCDPISGHDNLYWYRRVMGKEIKFLLHFVKESKQDESGMPNNRFLAERTGGTYSTLKVQPAELEDSGVYFCASSHFNSQETQYFGPGTRLLVL.

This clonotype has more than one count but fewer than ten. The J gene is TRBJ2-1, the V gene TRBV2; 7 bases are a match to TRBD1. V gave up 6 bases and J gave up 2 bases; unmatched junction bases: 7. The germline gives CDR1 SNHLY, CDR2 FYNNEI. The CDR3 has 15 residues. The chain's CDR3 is CASRLTGTTYNEQFF. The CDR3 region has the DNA TGTGCCAGCAGGCTGACAGGGACAACCTACAATGAGCAGTTCTTC.

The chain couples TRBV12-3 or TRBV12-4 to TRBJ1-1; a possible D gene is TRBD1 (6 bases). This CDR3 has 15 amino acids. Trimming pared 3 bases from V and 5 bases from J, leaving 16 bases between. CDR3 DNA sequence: TGTGCCAGCAGTTTTGCCGCACAGGGTAAAACTGAAGCTTTCTTT. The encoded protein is CASSFAAQGKTEAFF.